The 10 T cell receptor beta chains reported below all come from one sample, sequenced in a study of blood T cell repertoires in COVID-19. Data came from immunoSEQ multiplex PCR; TCRdb stores just in-frame clones and leaves some out. The sample carries about 190,000 clones, approximately 86% recorded once. The sequenced sample was peripheral blood. Receptors were obtained from a man older than 75 with COVID-19, enrolled during active disease.

J is TRBJ2-5 and V is TRBV19, with D possibly matching TRBD1 (5 bases). Trimming shortened V by 3 bases and J by 4 bases, and 15 bases separated the two germline ends. Germline V gene data show CDR1 as LNHDA and CDR2 as SQIVND (reference sequence). CDR3 length: 15 amino acids. The DNA of the CDR3 is TGTGCCAGTAGTATTGGCCTCCCAGGGCGAGAGACCCAGTACTTC. This encodes CASSIGLPGRETQYF.

The V call is TRBV6-5, the J call TRBJ1-1, with D hard to call. This CDR3 has 13 residues. V lost 6 bases to trimming and J lost 6 bases, with 14 bases between them. Germline V gives CDR1 MNHEY, CDR2 SVGAGI. CDR3 loop: CASSPREYAEAFF. CDR3 nucleotides: TGTGCCAGCAGCCCACGGGAGTATGCTGAAGCTTTCTTT.

The chain carries TRBV15 and TRBJ1-3, with D uncertain. CDR3 size: 16 residues. V was trimmed by 4 bases and J by 2 bases, leaving 15 bases between them. CDR1 is LNHNV and CDR2 is YYDKDF in the germline V gene (reference sequence). CDR3 DNA: TGTGCCACCAGCACCTACGGGGTAGACGCTGGAAACACCATATATTTT. This translates into CATSTYGVDAGNTIYF. The whole variable domain, remainder taken from reference TRBV15 and TRBJ1-3, is DAMVIQNPRYQVTQFGKPVTLSCSQTLNHNVMYWYQQKSSQAPKLLFHYYDKDFNNEADTPDNFQSRRPNTSFCFLDIRSPGLGDTAMYLCATSTYGVDAGNTIYFGEGSWLTVV.

This chain connects TRBV7-3 to TRBJ2-1; the D gene is possibly TRBD2 (5 bases). Germline CDR1 is SGHTA and CDR2 is FQGTGA. V was clipped by 5 bases and J by 5 bases, with 16 bases between them. The CDR3 sequence is 15 residues long. In DNA, the CDR3 is TGTGCCAGCAGCCCGACGAACGGGATAAACAATGAGCAGTTCTTC. Its protein is CASSPTNGINNEQFF.

This clone was counted a few times. The gene calls are TRBV4-1 and TRBJ2-7, with a possible D match to TRBD2 (5 bases). V was trimmed by 0 bases and J by 3 bases, leaving 15 bases between them. The CDR3 runs 16 residues. Germline V CDR1 and CDR2: MGHRA, YSYEKL. In DNA, the CDR3 is TGCGCCAGCAGCCAAGATCTCCAAGAGGGTATCTACGAGCAGTACTTC. It codes for CASSQDLQEGIYEQYF.

DNA for the CDR3: TGTGCCAGCGGGGAGGACTCCTACGAGCAGTACTTC. Translation gives CASGEDSYEQYF. The chain employs TRBV2 and TRBJ2-7, with TRBD2 as a possible D gene (6 bases). Germline CDR1 is SNHLY and CDR2 is FYNNEI. Between the trimmed V and J ends, which lost 8 bases and 0 bases, there was a span of 8 bases. This CDR3 contains 12 residues.

The V gene is TRBV29-1, the J gene TRBJ2-5; no definite D call. V shed 0 bases and J shed 4 bases, with 6 bases lying between them. CDR3 size: 12 residues. CDR1 SQVTM and CDR2 ANQGSEA come from the germline V gene. The CDR3 spells CSVEDGGETQYF. DNA for the CDR3: TGCAGCGTTGAAGACGGCGGAGAGACCCAGTACTTC.

The rearrangement uses TRBV7-2 and TRBJ2-7, with D maybe TRBD1 (6 bases). Germline values: CDR1 SGHTA, CDR2 FQGNSA. Trimming shortened V by 3 bases and J by 6 bases, and 12 bases separated the two germline ends. The length of the CDR3 is 13 residues. CDR3 DNA sequence: TGTGCCAGCAGCTTCAGGGGACGCTCCGAGCAGTACTTC. Protein: CASSFRGRSEQYF. Together with reference TRBV7-2 and TRBJ2-7, the CDR3 gives the full variable domain: GAGVSQSPSNKVTEKGKDVELRCDPISGHTALYWYRQSLGQGLEFLIYFQGNSAPDKSGLPSDRFSAERTGGSVSTLTIQRTQQEDSAVYLCASSFRGRSEQYFGPGTRLTVT.

This clone has just one count. The chain joins TRBV19 to TRBJ2-4, with D unresolved. The CDR3 is 15 residues long. Germline V lookup: CDR1 LNHDA, CDR2 SQIVND (reference sequence). Deletions cut 4 bases from V and 0 bases from J, with 10 bases between. As DNA, the CDR3 is TGTGCCAGTAGTACTACCAGGTTAGCCAAAAACATTCAGTACTTC. It is translated as CASSTTRLAKNIQYF. The full variable domain, rest sourced from reference TRBV19 and TRBJ2-4, is DGGITQSPKYLFRKEGQNVTLSCEQNLNHDAMYWYRQDPGQGLRLIYYSQIVNDFQKGDIAEGYSVSREKKESFPLTVTSAQKNPTAFYLCASSTTRLAKNIQYFGAGTRLSVL.

The chain uses TRBV9 and TRBJ1-1; D is unclear. Germline values: CDR1 SGDLS, CDR2 YYNGEE. The CDR3 length is 16 residues. Trimming removed 3 bases from V and 1 base from J, with 16 bases in between. The CDR3 loop reads CASSGPPTERNTEAFF. The CDR3, as DNA: TGTGCCAGCAGCGGGCCACCTACAGAGAGGAACACTGAAGCTTTCTTT.